Listed here are 18 T cell receptor beta chains from one sample, sequenced in a study of CD8 T cells in ankylosing spondylitis. TCRdb independently ran MiXCR on the 5' RACE reads; one entry per CDR3 protein. The data show approximately 250,000 distinct CDR3 sequences, 30% to 35% seen once. Sequencing was done on a sample of blood, either unsorted or a sorted T cell fraction (not recorded which). Every receptor here comes from a male donor with ankylosing spondylitis or in good health (not recorded which).

The V and J genes are TRBV12-3 or TRBV12-4 and TRBJ2-2, with TRBD2 identical over 7 bases. J lost 5 bases, V lost 3 bases, and 6 bases had no gene match. CDR3 size: 15 residues. The CDR3 region is CASSFSRGYTGELFF. CDR3 sequence (DNA): TGTGCCAGCAGTTTCTCGCGGGGGTATACCGGGGAGCTGTTTTTT.

The J gene is TRBJ1-5, the V gene TRBV5-6; possibly TRBD1 for D (6 bases). Germline V lookup: CDR1 SGHDT, CDR2 YYEEEE. The V end lost 3 bases, the J end lost 3 bases, and 13 bases lay between the germline ends. The CDR3 length is 15 residues. This CDR3 is CASSSGTGHNQPQHF. CDR3 bases: TGTGCCAGCAGCTCCGGGACGGGACACAATCAGCCCCAGCATTTT.

J is TRBJ2-4 and V is TRBV10-2, with a possible D match to TRBD1 (5 bases). V lost 2 bases to trimming and J lost 0 bases, with 17 bases between them. This CDR3 is built from 18 residues. CDR1 and CDR2 (germline): WSHSY, SAAADI. CDR3 region: CASSEGLGNRLAKNIQYF. The CDR3 region has the DNA TGCGCCAGCAGTGAGGGTTTGGGTAACAGGCTAGCCAAAAACATTCAGTACTTC.

This clonotype appeared a few times. This sequence joins TRBV5-1 and TRBJ2-7, with D tentatively TRBD1 or TRBD2 (5 bases each). V was cut by 7 bases and J by 6 bases, with 20 bases left in between. Germline V gene data show CDR1 as SGHRS and CDR2 as YFSETQ. CDR3 length: 14 residues. The CDR3 loop is CASGFVLGTPEQYF. In nucleotides, the CDR3 is TGCGCCAGCGGATTCGTTCTAGGGACCCCCGAGCAGTACTTC. Using reference TRBV5-1 and TRBJ2-7 for the parts outside the CDR3, the full variable domain is KAGVTQTPRYLIKTRGQQVTLSCSPISGHRSVSWYQQTPGQGLQFLFEYFSETQRNKGNFPGRFSGRQFSNSRSEMNVSTLELGDSALYLCASGFVLGTPEQYFGPGTRLTVT.

The rearrangement joins TRBV15 to TRBJ2-5; D is perhaps TRBD1 (6 bases). Looked up from germline, CDR1 is LNHNV and CDR2 is YYDKDF (reference sequence). The length of the CDR3 is 14 residues. Deletions cut 0 bases from V and 4 bases from J, with 9 bases between. In DNA form, the CDR3 reads TGTGCCACCAGCAGAGATCGAGGGGGAGAGACCCAGTACTTC. Translated, it gives CATSRDRGGETQYF.

The J gene is TRBJ2-5, the V gene TRBV20-1; D unclear. The V end was cut by 6 bases, the J end by 5 bases, with 16 bases between. The germline CDR1 and CDR2 sequences are DFQATT and SNEGSKA (reference sequence). The CDR3 runs 13 residues. CDR3 in amino acids: CSAPGPTRETQYF. CDR3 coding DNA: TGCAGTGCCCCGGGCCCGACCCGGGAGACCCAGTACTTC.

CDR3 in amino acids: CASSPTNSGGTNEQFF. The CDR3 region has the DNA TGTGCCAGCTCACCAACCAACAGCGGGGGTACGAATGAGCAGTTCTTC. The chain uses TRBV18 and TRBJ2-1, with 8 bases lining up with TRBD2. The J segment lost 7 bases and the V segment lost 2 bases, leaving 10 bases of the junction unmatched. Germline V CDR1 and CDR2: KGHSH, LQKENI. The CDR3 is 16 residues long.

V is TRBV5-1 and J is TRBJ2-7; 13 nucleotides match TRBD2. The CDR3 covers 15 residues. Losses at the gene ends were 4 bases for V and 1 base for J; bases not matched to a gene: 2. Per germline, CDR1 SGHRS and CDR2 YFSETQ. The CDR3 nucleotides read TGCGCCAGCAGCCGACTAGCGGGGGGTTCCTACGAGCAGTACTTC. Residues: CASSRLAGGSYEQYF.

This clonotype occurred a few times. The chain uses TRBV6-5 and TRBJ1-5, with 8 bases identical to TRBD1. The V segment lost 0 bases and the J segment 11 bases; nucleotides outside the gene matches: 6. The CDR3 length is 14 residues. Germline-derived CDR1 and CDR2 are MNHEY and SVGAGI. The CDR3 loop reads CASSYSSATGAQHF. The CDR3, as DNA: TGTGCCAGCAGTTACTCGTCGGCGACAGGGGCCCAGCATTTT.

This clonotype showed up just a few times. The chain recombines TRBV12-3 or TRBV12-4 with TRBJ2-7; possibly TRBD1 or TRBD2 for D (5 bases each). The CDR3 length is 13 residues. Deletions cut 6 bases from V and 7 bases from J, with 16 bases between. CDR3 DNA: TGTGCCAGCAGCCCGCACAGGTGGGGGGAGCAGTACTTC. Protein sequence: CASSPHRWGEQYF.

The CDR3 sequence is CASSSEPNEKLFF. The CDR3 region has the DNA TGTGCCAGCAGTTCGGAACCTAATGAAAAACTGTTTTTT. The V call is TRBV12-3 or TRBV12-4, the J call TRBJ1-4; no clear D. The V end was cut by 4 bases, the J end by 3 bases, with 6 bases between. CDR3 length: 13 residues.

The V and J genes are TRBV7-6 and TRBJ2-7; 10 positions match TRBD2. CDR1 and CDR2 from the germline V gene are SGHVS and FNYEAQ. The CDR3 consists of 16 residues. Trimming cost V 3 bases and J 2 bases; bases outside gene matches: 7. The CDR3 nucleotides are TGTGCCAGCAGCTTTGCTAGCGGGGGCCAAGCCTACGAGCAGTACTTC. Translating it yields CASSFASGGQAYEQYF.

This CDR3 reads CASSLAVGDTEAFF. CDR3 DNA: TGTGCCAGCAGCTTAGCGGTCGGGGACACTGAAGCTTTCTTT. J is TRBJ1-1 and V is TRBV7-9; D is undetermined. V lost 0 bases to trimming and J lost 3 bases, with 8 bases between them. Germline V gene sequence: CDR1 SEHNR, CDR2 FQNEAQ (reference sequence). This CDR3 spans 14 amino acids.

CDR3 DNA: TGTGCCAGCAGAGCGGGCAGGGTGGTTGGCCAGCCCCAGCATTTT. Translated, it gives CASRAGRVVGQPQHF. The rearrangement joins TRBV12-3 or TRBV12-4 to TRBJ1-5; D is possibly TRBD1 (5 bases). V was shortened by 6 bases and J by 7 bases, with 19 bases between the two germline ends. The CDR3 is 15 residues long.

This clonotype was picked up a small number of times. The chain is built from TRBV5-1 and TRBJ2-3; D call uncertain. Germline CDR1 SGHRS, CDR2 YFSETQ. Trimming took 1 base from V and 0 from J, leaving 15 bases between them. The CDR3 totals 17 residues. The CDR3, as DNA: TGCGCCAGCAGCTTGCTTGGCGGCGAAGGAAGCACAGATACGCAGTATTTT. It yields the protein CASSLLGGEGSTDTQYF.

Only one count was recorded for this clonotype. This sequence joins TRBV6-1 and TRBJ1-2; D may be TRBD1 (6 bases). CDR1 and CDR2 from the germline V gene are MNHNS and SASEGT. The V end lost 6 bases, the J end lost 4 bases, and 18 bases lay between the germline ends. The CDR3 loop spans 15 amino acids. CDR3 nucleotide sequence: TGTGCCAGCAGCAACACCGGGACAAGCCTCTATGGCTACACCTTC. Encoded protein: CASSNTGTSLYGYTF.

This clonotype showed up just a few times. CDR3 nucleotide sequence: TGTGCCAGCAGCCAAGAGACAGGGGTGGGTCAGCCCCAGCATTTT. Protein sequence: CASSQETGVGQPQHF. V and J are TRBV4-2 and TRBJ1-5, with TRBD1 matching over 8 bases. V lost 0 bases, J lost 6 bases, and 4 bases stayed unmatched. There are 15 residues in the CDR3. The germline CDR1 and CDR2 sequences are LGHNA and YNFKEQ.

The V gene is TRBV7-3, the J gene TRBJ1-6, with 9 positions matching TRBD1. Germline CDR1 and CDR2: SGHTA and FQGTGA. This CDR3 region has 16 residues. J gave up 3 bases and V 4 bases, and 4 bases lay outside the gene matches. CDR3 DNA: TGTGCCAGCAGCTCGTGGGGACAGGGCTATAATTCACCCCTCCACTTT. This sequence encodes CASSSWGQGYNSPLHF.